A single T cell receptor (beta chain) is shown here with its context. Its recognized antigen is unknown. Within one base of it there is no much larger clone, and no base qualities were kept. From a lookup of the germline V gene, CDR1 and CDR2 are SGHTA and FQGNSA. V is reduced by 3 bases and J by 4 bases, leaving a spacing of 9 bases between them. There are 13 amino acids in the CDR3, from cysteine to phenylalanine inclusive. Kept here is only the CDR3 DNA, which spans 39 bases and is read in frame from base 1. Library construction relied on the immunoSEQ multiplex PCR assay. The multiplex PCR relied on a mix of 60 forward primers for TCR Vbeta segments and 13 reverse primers for TCR Jbeta segments. A multiplex PCR assay on genomic DNA amplified the CDR3 region of rearranged TCR beta genes. Amplified TCR beta libraries were sequenced as 87-base-pair reads on the Illumina HiSeq System. The authors processed their data as follows. A later analysis counted tens of millions of unique TCR beta chains across the 666 repertoires, and around 12 million of these chains were shared by at least two donors. To remove PCR and sequencing errors, raw reads were error-corrected and collapsed into unique sequences using a nearest-neighbor algorithm that merged closely related sequences. CDR3 sequences were aligned to IMGT reference sequences to assign V, D and J gene segments. For a sequence to be retained, at least a six-nucleotide match to both a V gene segment and a J gene segment was required. A rearrangement counted as productive if the CDR3 had no stop codons and remained in frame with V and J, and every other rearrangement counted as non-productive. CDR3 was defined by IMGT convention, running from the second conserved V-encoded cysteine to the conserved J-encoded phenylalanine. The earlier analysis of 450 to 750 of the donors excluded any sequence lacking an unambiguous match to a single V gene segment. An earlier analysis of around 600 of the donors classified V segments as functional when productive rearrangements were above 56.7% and as segregating when the standard deviation between donors was above 5%. To diagnose cytomegalovirus status from the catalog of TCR beta chain sequences, a statistical classification framework was built. In a later analysis, TCR nucleotide sequences were compared against IMGT/GENE-DB human TR gene sequences so that V and J genes could be assigned. Using the TCRdist pipeline, a later analysis assigned CDR3 sequences along with most-parsimonious VDJ recombination scenarios. In a later analysis, each TCR beta chain was defined by its CDR3 amino acid sequence together with its V-gene family, and reads without a unique V-gene family were excluded. A later analysis removed 550 to 700 highly shared, low-generation-probability nucleotide sequences to deal with suspected cross-contamination and a sequencing artifact. A later analysis calculated a clonal expansion index for each public chain from normalized within-repertoire ranks of inferred template counts. A later analysis computed generation probabilities with a VDJ recombination model fitted to out-of-frame rearrangements, and checked the results against IGoR. Hypergeometric tests were used in a later analysis to score TCR-TCR, TCR-HLA and TCR-CMV co-occurrence, with a repertoire-size bias correction applied to the TCR pairs. In a later analysis, false discovery rates were estimated by permuting HLA or CMV assignments 20 times. A later analysis grouped co-occurring TCRs with DBSCAN, adding TCRdist sequence similarity when clustering within HLA-allele-positive subsets. Repertoires with fewer than 30,000 or more than 120,000 public chains, plus five repertoires with anomalous nucleotide sharing, were excluded from co-occurrence clustering. The table comes from immuneACCESS by way of TCRdb, which keeps in-frame sequences with V and J called. Part of the clones is missing from these tables; in studies checked, under half for an unresolved V gene and the rest for unknown reasons. D and trimming come from the DNA, and the V and J calls and clone size come from that table. This sample is represented by 150,000 to 200,000 clones; 85% of them were singletons. 1% of the sample rests with the top ten.

These data originate in a study of cytomegalovirus exposure and HLA in healthy donors (dated by TCRdb to about 2017). Regarding the study in general: An earlier analysis of some 500 of the donors reported 250 to 300 Gb of sequence data and some 120 million unique TCR beta sequences from about 200 million T cells. Roughly 310 gigabases of sequencing data and approximately 85 million unique TCR sequences were included in an early release covering about 600 HLA-typed donors. Among the roughly 400 genotyped donors, under 90% belonged to the genetic ancestry cluster associated with self-reported Caucasian donors. The study was designed to test whether signatures of past pathogen exposure could be identified by cataloging public T cell receptors. The T cell repertoires of 550 to 850 subjects were profiled by immunosequencing and related to cytomegalovirus serostatus. Along with the roughly 610-subject first cohort, a separate validation cohort of roughly 110 different subjects was used. High-throughput TCR immunosequencing, statistical association of individual TCRs with disease status, and machine learning were combined to predict cytomegalovirus infection status. A later analysis re-examined previously published TCR beta repertoires from more than 600 donors and added high-resolution HLA genotyping to investigate patterns of TCR occurrence. Rather than drawing on any new phenotypic data, the later analysis identified candidate immune exposures from TCR beta sequences and the way those sequences occurred across donors. An earlier analysis of a few hundred of the donors applied high-throughput TCR beta sequencing to assess whether each TCR beta V gene segment acted as functional or pseudogenic. Donor age, sex, ethnicity and CMV serostatus were compiled together with the repertoire data. A later genetic analysis used genome-wide SNP genotypes for about 65% of the 666 donors, treating that subset as a discovery cohort. All discovery cohort repertoires had been generated on a single sequencing platform. HLA typing covered class I and class II loci at four-digit resolution. The number of typed donors differed by locus: about 629-630 for A, B, C, DRB1 and DQB1; 522 for DQA1; some 610 for DPA1; and about 470 for DPB1. Because of strong linkage in the cohort, roughly 5 DR-DQ haplotypes were treated as single units for association and clustering. On average, roughly 250,000 unique TCR beta nucleotide sequences were sequenced per donor among a few hundred genotyped donors of the cohort, with roughly 18% of those sequences being non-productive. Summary of the overall study and its limitations: Sequencing depth was assumed to be roughly uniform across donors in the presence/absence analyses, though that assumption may not hold. According to a later genetic analysis, donors in an Asian-associated ancestry cluster had fewer N-insertions in productive TCRs than the roughly 700-donor mean. When HLA alleles, especially DR and DQ, strongly co-occurred, TCR associations were difficult to assign to individual alleles. A cluster of highly shared sequence variants was judged likely to represent a technical artifact of the sequencing pipeline. A further reported finding was that TCR beta sequences accurately predicted the HLA-A and HLA-B alleles for most subjects in the first cohort. Some 15 rarely observed V segments, including chromosome 9 orphons, were excluded from the earlier analysis of a few hundred of the donors because counts were too low. Because HLA typing was unavailable for some donors at each locus, only the typed subset was used in association tests. In a later analysis, several top co-occurrence clusters were reported to appear linked to parvovirus B19, influenza, CMV and Epstein-Barr virus. At a false discovery rate of 0.05, a later analysis linked roughly 17,000 TCR beta sequences to specific HLA alleles. Cytomegalovirus status was reported to be diagnosed by the classifier with high specificity and sensitivity in both the original and validation cohorts. Because the 87-base-pair reads could not distinguish some IMGT-functional V segments, including TRBV6-2 and TRBV6-3, those segments were excluded. According to a later analysis, TCR association rates differed among HLA loci, with DRB1 alleles showing the most associated TCRs and HLA-C alleles showing the fewest. This cohort had only TCR beta chains sequenced, and the lack of alpha or paired-chain data limited which features could be detected. Immune exposure information for the cohort was limited to CMV serostatus. According to the authors, the approach could potentially be generalized to other disease states and immunological phenotypes. In a later analysis, HLA-associated TCR beta chains showed more clonal expansion and lower generation probabilities than non-associated chains that were equally common. While some public TCRs were present in many individuals, most TCR sequences turned up only very rarely across donors. An earlier analysis of around 540 of the donors showed that most TCR beta V segments appeared in productive rearrangements either about 90% or about 30% of the time, which broadly matched IMGT annotations. V-gene and J-gene trimming of TCR beta chains was associated with a missense DCLRE1C variant in a later genetic analysis, and the association was replicated in an independent cohort. In a later analysis, most CMV-associated TCR beta chains were found to appear HLA-restricted, with HLA associations seemingly driven largely by CMV exposure. Linkage disequilibrium might explain the correlated functional status among segregating V segments, but an unknown experimental factor could not be excluded. The study gave a list of under 200 TCR beta chains associated with cytomegalovirus. In vitro tests confirmed that three of the cytomegalovirus-associated TCR beta chains recognize cytomegalovirus antigens.

In total, just over 650 healthy bone marrow donors made up the cohort. All cohort members were sampled while nominally healthy, although unrecorded immune exposures were likely present. The donor was CMV seronegative and belonged to the group of over 300 seronegative cohort members. Every donor gave a peripheral blood sample, and the peripheral blood mononuclear cells from that sample were used for TCR beta sequencing. Genomic DNA was extracted from the blood cell samples with the Qiagen DNeasy Blood Extraction Kit. Sequences were obtained from PBMCs. This clonotype was obtained from a boy aged 2 to 9 in good health and CMV-seronegative. The rearranged chain carries TRBV7-2 and TRBJ1-2, with a weak D call of TRBD1 (6 bases match). The nucleotide sequence reads TGTGCCAGCAGCTTGGCACAGGGCTATGGCTACACCTTC. This encodes CASSLAQGYGYTF.